This paragraph covers one TCR beta chain sequence. The repertoire was sequenced with immunoSEQ multiplex PCR; TCRdb's copy has only in-frame clones and lacks some. In the table there are some 70,000 clones, more than 80% of which are singletons. The record originates from a study of blood T cell repertoires in COVID-19. Whole-study context: PBMCs, B-cell-depleted T cells, or T cells were the source of the cDNA or gDNA that made up the material.

The length of the CDR3 is 13 residues. Trimming cost V 4 bases and J 4 bases, with 8 bases left between them. From germline, CDR1 is MNHEY and CDR2 SVGEGT. The source of this sequence is a woman older than 75 with active COVID-19. The J gene is TRBJ1-5, the V gene TRBV6-2 or TRBV6-3; maybe TRBD1 (6 bases). Sequenced material: peripheral blood. The CDR3, as DNA: TGTGCCAGCAGTTCGCAGGGGAATCAGCCCCAGCATTTT. This encodes CASSSQGNQPQHF.